This TCR beta chain was captured in a study of T cells in Graves' hyperthyroidism and ophthalmopathy. TCR beta CDR3 regions were amplified from RNA. The HTBI set primed first-round TCR CDR3 RT-PCR. TCRdb passed the multiplex PCR reads through MiXCR, listing each CDR3 protein once. Here the sample spans about 560,000 distinct CDR3 sequences, under 60% being singletons. The sequenced material came from peripheral blood or thyroid tissue (not recorded which). This TCR was sampled from a woman aged 18 to 35 with Graves' hyperthyroidism.

The CDR3 coding sequence is TGCAGTGCCGAAGGACAGGGGAGATACGAGCAGTACTTC. Translating it yields CSAEGQGRYEQYF. The chain joins TRBV20-1 to TRBJ2-7; 9 nucleotides agree with TRBD1. V gave up 6 bases and J gave up 4 bases; unmatched junction bases: 7. This CDR3 region has 13 residues. CDR1 is DFQATT, CDR2 SNEGSKA, per germline (reference sequence).